This T cell receptor (beta chain) emerged from a study of blood T cell repertoires in COVID-19. Looking at the study overall: Whether acute or convalescent, the COVID-19 samples came from the United States, Italy and Spain. The cDNA or gDNA used as material had been derived from T cells, B-cell-depleted T cells, or PBMCs.

In the original processing: Nucleated cell number was recorded as an estimate derived from reference gene primer amplification. Produced via immunoSEQ multiplex PCR; TCRdb's table is partial and in-frame only. The V and J calls and clone size were taken over from that table, and D and trimming were inferred from the DNA. This table has some 390,000 clones, more than 85% appearing once. Trimming took off 7 bases at V and 6 bases at J, with 10 bases between the two ends. This CDR3 has 12 amino acids. Germline lookup yields CDR1 LNHDA and CDR2 SQIVND (reference sequence). The specimen sequenced was peripheral blood. The chain uses TRBV19 and TRBJ2-1; tentatively, D is TRBD2 (5 bases). The source is a human donor in a cohort sampled during active COVID-19. The CDR3 DNA reads TGTGCCAGTAAAGGACTTCGCAATGAGCAGTTCTTC. Its protein product is CASKGLRNEQFF.